Listed here are 30 T cell receptor beta chains from one sample, sequenced in a study of shared clonotypes between healthy human individuals. Assay: immunoSEQ multiplex PCR; the TCRdb copy retains only in-frame clones and omits some. The sample consists of approximately 480,000 clones, approximately 79% of them appearing once. The source material was PBMCs. The receptors come from a woman in her thirties or forties in good health. Some clones in this sample may be carry-over from other donors' samples.

The chain couples TRBV18 to TRBJ1-1, with D possibly TRBD1 on 5 matching bases. The CDR3 is made up of 15 amino acids. Per germline, CDR1 KGHSH and CDR2 LQKENI. V was shortened by 6 bases and J by 0 bases, with 14 bases between the two germline ends. CDR3 DNA sequence: TGTGCCAGCTCCCAACAAACAGGTGTGAACACTGAAGCTTTCTTT. Translating gives CASSQQTGVNTEAFF.

The rearrangement joins TRBV4-3 to TRBJ1-1; 9 positions agree with TRBD1. CDR1 and CDR2 from the germline V gene are LGHNA and YSLEER. The CDR3 runs to 14 residues. The junction had 3 bases not matched to a gene; V was cut back by 2 bases and J by 5 bases. CDR3 sequence: CASSQHRGLTEAFF. The CDR3 DNA reads TGCGCCAGCAGCCAACACAGGGGGCTAACTGAAGCTTTCTTT.

The chain has TRBV1 and TRBJ2-7. TRBV1 is flagged as a pseudogene. The CDR3 sequence is 14 residues long. The CDR3 DNA reads as TGCACCAGCAGCCTAAGGCCCATGGGCTACGAGCAGTACTTC. Translating gives CTSSLRPMGYEQYF.

Only one count was recorded for this clone. The chain combines TRBV6-5 with TRBJ2-2; D might be TRBD1 (5 bases). CDR1 is MNHEY and CDR2 is SVGAGI in the germline V gene. The CDR3 sequence is 14 residues long. V was trimmed by 4 bases and J by 2 bases, leaving 8 bases between them. CDR3 region: CASSWGPNTGELFF. The DNA for the CDR3 is TGTGCCAGCAGTTGGGGCCCTAACACCGGGGAGCTGTTTTTT.

This chain connects TRBV27 to TRBJ2-2, with 10 nucleotides matching TRBD2. V dropped 6 bases and J dropped 5; count of bases not matched to a gene: 6. Per germline, CDR1 MNHEY and CDR2 SMNVEV (reference sequence). The CDR3 contains 15 residues. The CDR3 region has the DNA TGTGCCAGCAGCCTACTAGCGGGACCTACCGGGGAGCTGTTTTTT. Amino acids: CASSLLAGPTGELFF.

This chain links TRBV25-1 with TRBJ2-2; 11 positions match TRBD2. The CDR3 runs to 15 residues. The V segment lost 6 bases and the J segment 3 bases; nucleotides outside the gene matches: 3. Germline V CDR1 and CDR2: MGHDK, SYGVNS. The CDR3 coding sequence is TGTGCCAGCAGGGGACTAGCGGAGTACACCGGGGAGCTGTTTTTT. Translating it yields CASRGLAEYTGELFF.

J is TRBJ2-3 and V is TRBV30; 7 bases match TRBD2. The V gene end was trimmed by 8 bases and the J gene end by 4 bases; junction bases not matched to a gene: 6. The CDR3 has 12 amino acids. CDR1 and CDR2 from the germline V gene are GTSNPN and SVGIG (reference sequence). Written as DNA, the CDR3 is TGTGCCGGCGGGAGTGGTTCAGATACGCAGTATTTT. Translation: CAGGSGSDTQYF.

The table lists this clone with a few counts. The chain recombines TRBV7-3 with TRBJ2-2; D is possibly TRBD2 (6 bases). The V and J ends lost 3 bases and 7 bases respectively, with 18 bases between them. Germline-derived CDR1 and CDR2 are SGHTA and FQGTGA. The CDR3 runs to 16 residues. The CDR3: CASSFLGGTNGGELFF. The CDR3 region has the DNA TGTGCCAGCAGCTTCCTGGGGGGAACTAACGGCGGGGAGCTGTTTTTT.

V gene TRBV5-1 combines with J gene TRBJ2-2, with TRBD2 matching over 7 bases. With V trimmed by 1 base and J by 6 bases, 9 bases remained unmatched. This CDR3 region has 16 residues. Germline V gene sequence: CDR1 SGHRS, CDR2 YFSETQ. The CDR3 DNA follows: TGCGCCAGCAGCTTGCTAGCGGCAAGAGGAGCCGGGGAGCTGTTTTTT. Translating it yields CASSLLAARGAGELFF.

J is TRBJ2-2 and V is TRBV4-1; TRBD2 aligns across 9 bases. The CDR3 is 18 residues long. Germline V gene sequence: CDR1 MGHRA, CDR2 YSYEKL. Trimming removed 3 bases from V and 2 bases from J; junction bases left unmatched: 10. The DNA for the CDR3 is TGCGCCAGCAGCCACATGAGACTAGCGGATTCTAACACCGGGGAGCTGTTTTTT. This encodes CASSHMRLADSNTGELFF.

The V call is TRBV14, the J call TRBJ2-1; 8 nucleotides agree with TRBD2. CDR3 length: 16 residues. The germline V gene has CDR1 SGHDN and CDR2 FVKESK. Trimming took 5 bases from V and 2 from J; bases not matched to a gene: 8. The CDR3: CASSYRLAITYNEQFF. The CDR3 DNA reads TGTGCCAGCAGCTACCGACTAGCGATTACCTACAATGAGCAGTTCTTC.

This clone has just one count. The CDR3: CSVASGSPSYEQYF. The CDR3 region has the DNA TGCAGCGTCGCCTCCGGGTCGCCCTCCTACGAGCAGTACTTC. The chain recombines TRBV29-1 with TRBJ2-5; D is undetermined. The J call may be in error: the DNA end matches TRBJ2-7 better. CDR3 size: 14 residues. From germline, CDR1 is SQVTM and CDR2 ANQGSEA.

This clone showed up just a few times. The genes are TRBV7-2 and TRBJ2-2; D call uncertain. The V gene lost 5 bases and the J gene lost 1 base, with 2 bases spanning the gap. The V gene's germline CDR1 is SGHTA and CDR2 FQGNSA. This CDR3 comprises 12 residues. The CDR3 sequence: CASSRNTGELFF. The CDR3 coding sequence is TGTGCCAGCAGCCGGAACACCGGGGAGCTGTTTTTT.

CDR3 bases: TGTGCCAGCAGCTTAGTGACCAGTAACGAGCAGTACTTC. Its protein product is CASSLVTSNEQYF. This rearrangement joins TRBV7-8 to TRBJ2-7, with D uncertain. CDR3 size: 13 residues. Trimming left V 1 base short and J 5 bases short, with 9 bases between. Germline CDR1 is SGHVS and CDR2 is FQNEAQ.

The chain couples TRBV19 to TRBJ2-6; D is undetermined. This CDR3 has 13 amino acids. Germline CDR1 is LNHDA and CDR2 is SQIVND (reference sequence). The V end lost 8 bases, the J end lost 0 bases, and 5 bases lay between the germline ends. CDR3: CASSASGANVLTF. Written as DNA, the CDR3 is TGTGCCAGTTCGGCCTCTGGGGCCAACGTCCTGACTTTC.

CDR3 DNA sequence: TGTGCCAGCAGCGTAGACTCCTACAATGAGCAGTTCTTC. Protein: CASSVDSYNEQFF. This chain connects TRBV9 to TRBJ2-1; D call uncertain. The V gene lost 0 bases and the J gene lost 0 bases, with 1 base spanning the gap. Germline CDR1 SGDLS, CDR2 YYNGEE. The CDR3 spans 13 residues.

The chain uses TRBV5-4 and TRBJ2-1, with TRBD2 matching over 7 bases. CDR3 length: 16 amino acids. With V trimmed by 2 bases and J by 1 base, 6 bases remained unmatched. From germline, CDR1 is SGHNT and CDR2 YYREEE (reference sequence). For the CDR3, the DNA is TGTGCCAGCAGCTTCCTGACGGGAGGTTCCTACAATGAGCAGTTCTTC. It is translated as CASSFLTGGSYNEQFF.

The chain employs TRBV5-4 and TRBJ2-2; 14 nucleotides match TRBD2. CDR1 is SGHNT and CDR2 is YYREEE in the germline V gene (reference sequence). The CDR3 is 15 amino acids. The J segment lost 9 bases and the V segment lost 4 bases, leaving 5 bases of the junction unmatched. CDR3 nucleotide sequence: TGTGCCAGCAGCACGGGACTAGCGGGAGCATGGGAGCTGTTTTTT. It encodes CASSTGLAGAWELFF.

This chain connects TRBV6-5 to TRBJ2-7, with 8 bases that match TRBD2. The trim removed 5 bases at V and 0 bases at J, leaving 3 bases unmatched. Germline CDR1 reads MNHEY; CDR2 reads SVGAGI. The CDR3 spans 14 residues. The CDR3 DNA reads TGTGCCAGCAGTGGGCGGGGGGCCTCCTACGAGCAGTACTTC. Protein sequence: CASSGRGASYEQYF.

The chain carries TRBV5-1 and TRBJ1-2; D may be TRBD1 (6 bases). The CDR3 loop spans 13 amino acids. V lost 3 bases and J lost 8, with 14 bases in between. From germline, CDR1 is SGHRS and CDR2 YFSETQ. CDR3 bases: TGCGCCAGCAGCTCACAGGGTACGGGGGGCTACACCTTC. It codes for CASSSQGTGGYTF.

The J gene is TRBJ2-2, the V gene TRBV28, with 7 bases aligning to TRBD2. V gave up 4 bases and J gave up 2 bases; unmatched junction bases: 13. Germline loops: CDR1 MDHEN, CDR2 SYDVKM. This CDR3 contains 18 residues. CDR3 in amino acids: CASSSYQLALTNTGELFF. CDR3 coding DNA: TGTGCCAGCAGTTCCTACCAACTAGCGCTAACTAACACCGGGGAGCTGTTTTTT.

The chain employs TRBV14 and TRBJ2-7; unclear D gene. The CDR3 has 13 residues. CDR1 is SGHDN and CDR2 is FVKESK in the germline V gene. Trimming shortened V by 1 base and J by 0 bases, and 4 bases separated the two germline ends. The CDR3 loop is CASSQGYSYEQYF. As DNA, the CDR3 is TGTGCCAGCAGCCAAGGGTACTCCTACGAGCAGTACTTC.

V usage is TRBV11-2 and J usage is TRBJ2-2; 9 bases line up with TRBD2. The CDR3 has 16 amino acids. Germline lookup yields CDR1 SGHAT and CDR2 FQNNGV. V shed 7 bases and J 5 bases; nucleotides not matched to a gene: 11. As DNA, the CDR3 is TGTGCCAGCACCCCTGAGGGGCTAGCGGGGACCGGGGAGCTGTTTTTT. It translates to CASTPEGLAGTGELFF.

The chain joins TRBV14 to TRBJ1-1; no reliable D call. The length of the CDR3 is 13 residues. Per the germline V gene, CDR1 is SGHDN and CDR2 is FVKESK. V shed 5 bases and J shed 0 bases, with 7 bases lying between them. The CDR3 bases are TGTGCCAGCAGCTTACACTTGAACACTGAAGCTTTCTTT. Amino acids: CASSLHLNTEAFF.

For this clone: This CDR3 is also generated by other DNA sequences in the sample. V gene TRBV20-1 combines with J gene TRBJ2-1; D is undetermined. CDR1 is DFQATT and CDR2 is SNEGSKA in the germline V gene (reference sequence). This CDR3 is built from 11 residues. V was pared by 3 bases and J by 2 bases, with 2 bases between. The CDR3: CSARPYNEQFF. In nucleotides, the CDR3 is TGCAGTGCTAGGCCCTACAATGAGCAGTTCTTC.

The chain uses TRBV7-2 and TRBJ2-2; maybe TRBD1 (6 bases). V lost 5 bases, J lost 7 bases, and 17 bases lay in between. CDR1 and CDR2 (germline): SGHTA, FQGNSA. This CDR3 comprises 15 residues. The CDR3 sequence: CASSPGTPQVGELFF. CDR3 nucleotide sequence: TGTGCCAGCAGCCCCGGGACACCACAGGTCGGGGAGCTGTTTTTT.

J is TRBJ2-7 and V is TRBV4-2, with D uncertain. V lost 3 bases to trimming and J lost 5 bases, with 11 bases between them. The CDR3 length is 13 residues. Germline loops: CDR1 LGHNA, CDR2 YNFKEQ. The CDR3 DNA sequence: TGTGCCAGCAGCCAGGAAATAGCCCACGAGCAGTACTTC. Translation gives CASSQEIAHEQYF.

The chain carries TRBV27 and TRBJ2-2, with 7 bases lining up with TRBD2. This CDR3 contains 14 residues. Germline V lookup: CDR1 MNHEY, CDR2 SMNVEV (reference sequence). The ends lost 6 bases at V and 0 bases at J; junction bases unmatched: 1. The CDR3 here is CASRRETNTGELFF. DNA of the CDR3: TGTGCCAGCAGGCGGGAGACGAACACCGGGGAGCTGTTTTTT.

This clone was picked up a small number of times. The V and J genes are TRBV6-5 and TRBJ1-2, with D tentatively TRBD1 (6 bases). The V gene's germline CDR1 is MNHEY and CDR2 SVGAGI. Trimming pared 6 bases from V and 7 bases from J, leaving 15 bases between. This CDR3 is built from 13 residues. The CDR3 DNA sequence: TGTGCCAGCAGGCCACAGGGAACCGGTGGCTACACCTTC. This translates into CASRPQGTGGYTF.

The chain carries TRBV18 and TRBJ2-2; the D gene is possibly TRBD2 (6 bases). Germline V gene sequence: CDR1 KGHSH, CDR2 LQKENI. Deletions cut 2 bases from V and 0 bases from J, with 13 bases between. The CDR3 length is 17 residues. The chain's CDR3 is CASSPYWRDTNTGELFF. The DNA of the CDR3 is TGTGCCAGCTCACCATATTGGCGGGATACGAACACCGGGGAGCTGTTTTTT.